A single sample is the source of the 18 T cell receptor beta chains below, sequenced in a study of T cell responses to AZD1222 COVID-19 vaccine. Using immunoSEQ multiplex PCR, the repertoire was profiled, and TCRdb retains in-frame clones only, with some absent. The table has about 140,000 clones, about nine tenths seen once. The input for sequencing was peripheral blood, taken on day 0 of AZD1222 vaccination. The receptors stem from an adult in good health.

The gene calls are TRBV29-1 and TRBJ1-2; a possible D gene is TRBD1 (5 bases). The CDR3 runs 11 residues. Looked up from germline, CDR1 is SQVTM and CDR2 is ANQGSEA. The germline V and J ends were trimmed by 3 bases and 5 bases, with 7 bases remaining between them. CDR3 loop: CSVETDYGYTF. Here the CDR3 DNA reads TGCAGCGTTGAGACAGATTATGGCTACACCTTC.

This sequence joins TRBV12-5 and TRBJ2-5; tentative D call: TRBD2 (5 bases). V gave up 3 bases and J gave up 8 bases, with 13 bases separating them. This CDR3 has 13 residues. Germline-derived CDR1 and CDR2 are LGHNT and FRNRAP. The CDR3 here is CASGFSGSPTQYF. The CDR3 nucleotides read TGTGCTAGTGGTTTTTCGGGGTCCCCAACCCAGTACTTC.

The chain is built from TRBV7-9 and TRBJ1-2; 7 bases agree with TRBD1. Germline CDR1 and CDR2: SEHNR and FQNEAQ (reference sequence). Germline trimming cut 1 base from V and 4 bases from J; bases unmatched to any gene: 0. The CDR3 consists of 13 residues. CDR3 nucleotides: TGTGCCAGCAGCTTAGGGACAGGCTATGGCTACACCTTC. Protein product: CASSLGTGYGYTF. Together with reference TRBV7-9 and TRBJ1-2, the CDR3 gives the full variable domain: DTGVSQNPRHKITKRGQNVTFRCDPISEHNRLYWYRQTLGQGPEFLTYFQNEAQLEKSRLLSDRFSAERPKGSFSTLEIQRTEQGDSAMYLCASSLGTGYGYTFGSGTRLTVV.

The chain combines TRBV27 with TRBJ2-1; D perhaps matches TRBD2 (5 bases). The CDR3 has 15 amino acids. V shed 5 bases and J shed 3 bases, with 14 bases lying between them. The V gene's germline CDR1 is MNHEY and CDR2 SMNVEV (reference sequence). CDR3 DNA: TGTGCCAGCAGTCCTAAAGCGGTCCTCTACAATGAGCAGTTCTTC. Translated, it gives CASSPKAVLYNEQFF.

This chain uses TRBV5-1 with TRBJ2-1; 11 bases agree with TRBD2. Trimming at V came to 0 bases and at J to 5 bases, leaving 4 bases not matched to a gene. The CDR3 totals 16 residues. The germline V gene encodes CDR1 SGHRS and CDR2 YFSETQ. CDR3 nucleotides: TGCGCCAGCAGCTTGGTTAGCGGGGGGGCCCACAATGAGCAGTTCTTC. This encodes CASSLVSGGAHNEQFF. Together with reference TRBV5-1 and TRBJ2-1, the CDR3 gives the full variable domain: KAGVTQTPRYLIKTRGQQVTLSCSPISGHRSVSWYQQTPGQGLQFLFEYFSETQRNKGNFPGRFSGRQFSNSRSEMNVSTLELGDSALYLCASSLVSGGAHNEQFFGPGTRLTVL.

Concerning this clone: Additional DNA sequences in this sample encode the identical CDR3. This rearrangement joins TRBV2 to TRBJ2-1, with 9 bases lining up with TRBD1. V lost 8 bases to trimming and J lost 4 bases; unmatched junction nucleotides: 3. The CDR3 sequence is 13 residues long. Germline V lookup: CDR1 SNHLY, CDR2 FYNNEI. CDR3 protein: CASGGQGYNEQFF. For the CDR3, the DNA is TGTGCCAGCGGGGGACAGGGATACAATGAGCAGTTCTTC.

The V and J genes are TRBV7-9 and TRBJ1-2, with 9 bases that match TRBD1. The CDR3 is 17 residues long. The germline V gene encodes CDR1 SEHNR and CDR2 FQNEAQ (reference sequence). Trimming took 2 bases from V and 4 from J; bases not matched to a gene: 11. The CDR3 is CASSLHGTGNRVYGYTF. The CDR3 nucleotides read TGTGCCAGCAGCTTACACGGGACAGGGAATCGAGTCTATGGCTACACCTTC.

The chain links TRBV19 to TRBJ1-3; the D is unclear. CDR1 is LNHDA, CDR2 SQIVND, per germline (reference sequence). The CDR3 runs 17 residues. V was cut by 3 bases and J by 0 bases, with 15 bases left in between. CDR3 sequence: CASSISAAGPSGNTIYF. DNA of the CDR3: TGTGCCAGTAGTATTTCGGCCGCTGGACCCTCTGGAAACACCATATATTTT.

The chain has TRBV5-6 and TRBJ2-1; TRBD1 aligns across 8 bases. The CDR3 is made up of 13 amino acids. Germline CDR1 and CDR2: SGHDT and YYEEEE. Trimming at V came to 3 bases and at J to 9 bases, leaving 5 bases not matched to a gene. DNA for the CDR3: TGTGCCAGCAGCTCGCAGGGGGCTAGTGAGCAGTTCTTC. It specifies CASSSQGASEQFF.

This sequence joins TRBV5-1 and TRBJ1-4; D unresolved. This CDR3 is built from 14 residues. Germline V CDR1 and CDR2: SGHRS, YFSETQ. Deletions cut 4 bases from V and 4 bases from J, with 11 bases between. In DNA, the CDR3 is TGCGCCAGCAGCCCCACCCCGAATAATGAAAAACTGTTTTTT. Its protein product is CASSPTPNNEKLFF.

This chain uses TRBV6-5 with TRBJ2-1, with TRBD2 matching 12 bases. Germline CDR1 and CDR2: MNHEY and SVGAGI. The CDR3 totals 15 residues. V was clipped by 6 bases and J by 10 bases; unmatched bases: 10. This chain's CDR3 is CASRAPGLAGGEQFF. Here the CDR3 DNA reads TGTGCCAGCAGAGCCCCGGGACTAGCGGGTGGAGAGCAGTTCTTC.

V and J are TRBV18 and TRBJ1-1, with 8 bases lining up with TRBD1. Looked up from germline, CDR1 is KGHSH and CDR2 is LQKENI. With V trimmed by 3 bases and J by 2 bases, 2 bases remained unmatched. The CDR3 length is 14 residues. The CDR3 is CASSPGQANTEAFF. The CDR3 coding sequence is TGTGCCAGCTCACCGGGACAGGCTAACACTGAAGCTTTCTTT.

The chain joins TRBV18 to TRBJ1-4, with unresolved D. Germline values: CDR1 KGHSH, CDR2 LQKENI. The CDR3 consists of 17 residues. V lost 2 bases and J 8 bases, leaving 21 bases between the germline ends. CDR3 protein: CASSPAVPGGKTEKLFF. CDR3 DNA: TGTGCCAGCTCACCAGCAGTGCCGGGTGGCAAAACAGAAAAACTGTTTTTT.

V gene TRBV7-2 combines with J gene TRBJ2-6; no clear D gene. Germline V gives CDR1 SGHTA, CDR2 FQGNSA. CDR3 length: 15 amino acids. Trimming took off 5 bases at V and 2 bases at J, with 10 bases between the two ends. The CDR3 loop is CASSQSNTGANVLTF. CDR3 nucleotide sequence: TGTGCCAGCAGCCAAAGTAACACTGGGGCCAACGTCCTGACTTTC.

The chain carries TRBV18 and TRBJ2-3; D might be TRBD2 (6 bases). The V end lost 4 bases, the J end lost 2 bases, and 7 bases lay between the germline ends. This CDR3 has 13 residues. The germline CDR1 and CDR2 sequences are KGHSH and LQKENI. CDR3 nucleotides: TGTGCCAGCTCACGGGGACTCACAGATACGCAGTATTTT. This encodes CASSRGLTDTQYF.

This clone has just one count. The genes are TRBV7-8 and TRBJ2-3, with D unresolved. V was cut by 5 bases and J by 3 bases, with 12 bases left in between. The CDR3 is made up of 14 amino acids. Per germline, CDR1 SGHVS and CDR2 FQNEAQ. The CDR3 coding sequence is TGTGCCAGCAGCCCACGGGTCTTGACAGATACGCAGTATTTT. The encoded protein is CASSPRVLTDTQYF. Supplemented by reference TRBV7-8 and TRBJ2-3, the full variable domain reads GAGVSQSPRYKVAKRGQDVALRCDPISGHVSLFWYQQALGQGPEFLTYFQNEAQLDKSGLPSDRFFAERPEGSVSTLKIQRTQQEDSAVYLCASSPRVLTDTQYFGPGTRLTVL.

The chain uses TRBV5-1 and TRBJ2-3; 15 bases align to TRBD2. V lost 3 bases and J lost 6; bases outside the gene matches: 8. The CDR3 contains 17 residues. Germline V gene lookup returns CDR1 SGHRS and CDR2 YFSETQ. This CDR3 is CASSSGLAGGPGDTQYF. In DNA form, the CDR3 reads TGCGCCAGCAGCTCCGGACTAGCGGGGGGGCCAGGTGATACGCAGTATTTT.

The chain carries TRBV7-8 and TRBJ2-7; 7 bases match TRBD2. The V segment lost 0 bases and the J segment 4 bases; nucleotides outside the gene matches: 6. The CDR3 length is 15 residues. Germline V gives CDR1 SGHVS, CDR2 FQNEAQ. CDR3 in DNA: TGTGCCAGCAGCTTAGCGAGGAGCGGGAAGTACGAGCAGTACTTC. It is translated as CASSLARSGKYEQYF.